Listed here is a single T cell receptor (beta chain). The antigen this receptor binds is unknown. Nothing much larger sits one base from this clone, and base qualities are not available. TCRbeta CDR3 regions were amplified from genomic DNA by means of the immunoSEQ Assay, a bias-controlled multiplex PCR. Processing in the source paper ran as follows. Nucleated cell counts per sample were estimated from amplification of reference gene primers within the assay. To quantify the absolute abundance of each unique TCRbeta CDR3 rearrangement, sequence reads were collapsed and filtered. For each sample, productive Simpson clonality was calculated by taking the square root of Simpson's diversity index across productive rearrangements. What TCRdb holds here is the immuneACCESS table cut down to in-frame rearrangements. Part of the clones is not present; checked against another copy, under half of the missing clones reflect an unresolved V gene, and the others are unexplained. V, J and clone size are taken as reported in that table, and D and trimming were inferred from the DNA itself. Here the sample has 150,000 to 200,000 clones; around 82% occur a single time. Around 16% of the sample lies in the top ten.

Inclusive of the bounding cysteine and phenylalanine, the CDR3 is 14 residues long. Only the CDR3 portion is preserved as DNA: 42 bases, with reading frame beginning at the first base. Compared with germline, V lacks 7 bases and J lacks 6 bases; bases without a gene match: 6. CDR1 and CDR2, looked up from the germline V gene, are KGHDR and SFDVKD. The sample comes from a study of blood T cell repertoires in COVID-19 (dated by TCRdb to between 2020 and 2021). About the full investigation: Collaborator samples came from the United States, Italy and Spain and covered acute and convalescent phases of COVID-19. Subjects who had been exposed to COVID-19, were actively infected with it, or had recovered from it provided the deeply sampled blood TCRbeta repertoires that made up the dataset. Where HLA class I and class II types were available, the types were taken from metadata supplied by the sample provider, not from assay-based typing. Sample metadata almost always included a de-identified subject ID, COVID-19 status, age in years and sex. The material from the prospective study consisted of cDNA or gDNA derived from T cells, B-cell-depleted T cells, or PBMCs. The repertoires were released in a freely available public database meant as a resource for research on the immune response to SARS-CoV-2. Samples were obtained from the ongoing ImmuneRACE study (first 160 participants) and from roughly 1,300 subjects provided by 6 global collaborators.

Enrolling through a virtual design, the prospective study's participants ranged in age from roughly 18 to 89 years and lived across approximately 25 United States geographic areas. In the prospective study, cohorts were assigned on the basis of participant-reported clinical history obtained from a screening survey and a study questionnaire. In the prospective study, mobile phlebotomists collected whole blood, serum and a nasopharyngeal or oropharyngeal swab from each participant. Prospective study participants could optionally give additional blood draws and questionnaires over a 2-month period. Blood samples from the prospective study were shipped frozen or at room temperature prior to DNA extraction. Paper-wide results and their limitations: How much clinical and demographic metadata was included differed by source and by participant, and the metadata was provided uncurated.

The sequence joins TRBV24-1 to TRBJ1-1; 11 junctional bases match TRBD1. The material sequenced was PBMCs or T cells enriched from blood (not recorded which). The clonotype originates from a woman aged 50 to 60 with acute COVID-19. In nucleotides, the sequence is TGTGCCACCAGGGGGACAGGGGGGATGGCTGAAGCTTTCTTT. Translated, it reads CATRGTGGMAEAFF.